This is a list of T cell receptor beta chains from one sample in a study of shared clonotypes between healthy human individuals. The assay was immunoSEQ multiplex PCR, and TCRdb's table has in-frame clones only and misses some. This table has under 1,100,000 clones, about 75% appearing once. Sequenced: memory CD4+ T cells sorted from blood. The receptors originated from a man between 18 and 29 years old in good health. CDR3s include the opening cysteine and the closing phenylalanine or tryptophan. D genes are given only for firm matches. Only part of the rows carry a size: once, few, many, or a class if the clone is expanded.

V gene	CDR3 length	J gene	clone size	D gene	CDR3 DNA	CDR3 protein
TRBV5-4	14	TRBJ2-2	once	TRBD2	TGTGCCAGCAGCCTGGGACTAGCGGCCGGGGAGCTGTTTTTT	CASSLGLAAGELFF
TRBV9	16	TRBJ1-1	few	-	TGTGCCAGCAGCGTAGTTTCGGGGTCTATGAACACTGAAGCTTTCTTT	CASSVVSGSMNTEAFF
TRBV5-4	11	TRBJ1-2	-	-	TGTGCCAGCAGCGCGACAGATGGCTACACCTTC	CASSATDGYTF
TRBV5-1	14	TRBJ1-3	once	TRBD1	TGCGCCAGCAGAACCGGGACAGGTGGAAACACCATATATTTT	CASRTGTGGNTIYF
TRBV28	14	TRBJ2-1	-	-	TGTGCCAGCAGTTTCGGGCTGATCTACAATGAGCAGTTCTTC	CASSFGLIYNEQFF
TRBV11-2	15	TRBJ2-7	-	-	TGTGCCAGCCGATCACGAGCGGAACTTACCTACGAGCAGTACTTC	CASRSRAELTYEQYF
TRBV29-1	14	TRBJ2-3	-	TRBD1	TGCAGCGTTGCACCGGGACAGGGCACAGATACGCAGTATTTT	CSVAPGQGTDTQYF
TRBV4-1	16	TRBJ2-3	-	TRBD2	TGCGCCAGCAGCTGGCGACTAGCGGAAATCACAGATACGCAGTATTTT	CASSWRLAEITDTQYF
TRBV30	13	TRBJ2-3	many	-	TGTGCCTGGAGTGTACGGCTTGGGGATACGCAGTATTTT	CAWSVRLGDTQYF
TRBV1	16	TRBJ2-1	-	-	TGCACCAGCAGCCAAGATTCGGCTAGCACCTACAATGAGCAGTTCTTC	CTSSQDSASTYNEQFF
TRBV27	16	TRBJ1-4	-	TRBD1	TGTGCCAGCAGTTCTCGACAGGGCACAACTAATGAAAAACTGTTTTTT	CASSSRQGTTNEKLFF
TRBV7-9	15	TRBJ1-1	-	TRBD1	TGTGCCAGCAGCCAACGGACAGGCCTCGACACTGAAGCTTTCTTT	CASSQRTGLDTEAFF
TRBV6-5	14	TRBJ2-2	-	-	TGTGCCAGCAGTCAACACGCGAACACCGGGGAGCTGTTTTTT	CASSQHANTGELFF
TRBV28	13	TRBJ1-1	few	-	TGTGCCAGCAGGCGAACCCCGAACACTGAAGCTTTCTTT	CASRRTPNTEAFF
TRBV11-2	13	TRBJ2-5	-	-	TGTGCCAGCAGCTTCGCAGGGGAAGAGACCCAGTACTTC	CASSFAGEETQYF
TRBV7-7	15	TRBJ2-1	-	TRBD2	TGTGCTAGCAGCTTAGGAGCGGGGGGGTACAATGAGCAGTTCTTC	CASSLGAGGYNEQFF
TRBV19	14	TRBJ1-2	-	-	TGTGCCAGTAGTATAGCGGACGCCCGATATGGCTACACCTTC	CASSIADARYGYTF
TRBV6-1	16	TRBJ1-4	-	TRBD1	TGTGCCAGCAGTGCCGGACAGGGGGTTTCTAATGAAAAACTGTTTTTT	CASSAGQGVSNEKLFF
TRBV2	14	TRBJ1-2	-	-	TGTGCCAGCAGTGAAGGATACAGGGACTATGGCTACACCTTC	CASSEGYRDYGYTF
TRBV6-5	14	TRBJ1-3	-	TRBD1	TGTGCCAGCAGCACAGGGGGAGCTGGAAACACCATATATTTT	CASSTGGAGNTIYF
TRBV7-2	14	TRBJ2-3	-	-	TGTGCCAGCAGCTCCCGTTTTAGCACAGATACGCAGTATTTT	CASSSRFSTDTQYF
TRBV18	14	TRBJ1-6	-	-	TGTGCCAGCTCACCAACAAAGGAGGGTTCACCCCTCCACTTT	CASSPTKEGSPLHF
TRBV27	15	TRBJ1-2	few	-	TGTGCCAGCAGTTCGTACGGGGGGCGACGGTATGGCTACACCTTC	CASSSYGGRRYGYTF
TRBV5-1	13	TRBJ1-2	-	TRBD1	TGCGCCAGCAGCTTGGAAGGGACAGAGTCCAGTACCTTC	CASSLEGTESSTF